This T cell receptor beta chain originates from a study of cytomegalovirus exposure and HLA in healthy donors. The table came from immunoSEQ multiplex PCR; TCRdb's copy has only in-frame clones and leaves some out. The sample lists 250,000 to 350,000 clones, 87% seen once, with roughly 1.1% in the top ten. Per the germline V gene, CDR1 is SGHTA and CDR2 is FQGTGA. The ends were cut back, 4 bases at V and 8 bases at J, with 11 bases in the middle. This CDR3 has 12 amino acids. Study results and caveats: TCR beta chains numbering some 160 were designated cytomegalovirus-associated. For cytomegalovirus status, the classifier reportedly gave diagnoses with high specificity and sensitivity. While the bulk of TCR sequences proved rare, some public TCRs turned up in many donors. Three chains linked to CMV were shown in vitro to be specific for CMV antigens.

In its sample, this clone was seen a few times. The antigen remains undetermined. V is TRBV7-3 and J is TRBJ1-2; no clear D gene. The sequencing sample was made of PBMCs. The receptor's source is a woman in her twenties or thirties in good health and CMV-seropositive. The CDR3 is CASSSGSEGYTF. The DNA of the CDR3 is TGTGCCAGCAGCTCGGGCTCGGAAGGCTACACCTTC.